This TCR beta chain was recovered during a study of blood T cell repertoires in COVID-19. Study-wide background: COVID-19 samples from acute and convalescent phases originated in the United States, Italy and Spain.

The CDR3 has 14 amino acids. The ends lost 4 bases at V and 9 bases at J; junction bases unmatched: 7. Germline CDR1 and CDR2: SNHLY and FYNNEI. As originally analysed: Amplification from reference gene primers served as the basis for estimated nucleated cell counts. Some clones are missing from TCRdb's copy, which holds only in-frame ones; the method was immunoSEQ multiplex PCR. V, J and clone size derive from that table, while D and trimming were established from the DNA sequence. The table records about 97,000 clones, roughly 86% of them present only once. The sequence was obtained from a human donor in a cohort sampled during active COVID-19. Sequencing used peripheral blood. J is TRBJ1-1 and V is TRBV2; 11 bases fit TRBD1. For the CDR3, the DNA is TGTGCCAGCAGTGGTCCCTGGGACAGGGGGAAAGCTTTCTTT. Translation gives CASSGPWDRGKAFF. Using reference TRBV2 and TRBJ1-1 for the parts outside the CDR3, the full variable domain is EPEVTQTPSHQVTQMGQEVILRCVPISNHLYFYWYRQILGQKVEFLVSFYNNEISEKSEIFDDQFSVERPDGSNFTLKIRSTKLEDSAMYFCASSGPWDRGKAFFGQGTRLTVV.